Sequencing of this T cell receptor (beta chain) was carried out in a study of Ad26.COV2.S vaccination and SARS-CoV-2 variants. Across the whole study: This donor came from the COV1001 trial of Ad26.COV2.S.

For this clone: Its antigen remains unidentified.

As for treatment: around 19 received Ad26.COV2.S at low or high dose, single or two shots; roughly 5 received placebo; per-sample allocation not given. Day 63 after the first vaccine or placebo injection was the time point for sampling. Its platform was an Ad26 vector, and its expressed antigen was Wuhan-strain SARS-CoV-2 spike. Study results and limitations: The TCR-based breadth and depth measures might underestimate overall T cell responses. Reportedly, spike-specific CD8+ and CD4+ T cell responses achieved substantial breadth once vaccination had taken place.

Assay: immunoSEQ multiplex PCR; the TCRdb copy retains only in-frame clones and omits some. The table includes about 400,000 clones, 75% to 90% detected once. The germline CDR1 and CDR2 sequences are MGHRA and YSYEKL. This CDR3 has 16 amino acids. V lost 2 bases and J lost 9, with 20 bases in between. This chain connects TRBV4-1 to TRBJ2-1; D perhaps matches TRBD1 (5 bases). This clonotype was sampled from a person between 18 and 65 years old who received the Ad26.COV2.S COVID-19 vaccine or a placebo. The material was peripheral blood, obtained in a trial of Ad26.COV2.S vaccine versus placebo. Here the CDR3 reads CASSQTMVGLFGEQFF. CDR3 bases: TGCGCCAGCAGCCAAACGATGGTGGGGCTGTTTGGTGAGCAGTTCTTC.